The 3 T cell receptor beta chains listed next were all sequenced from one sample in a study of graft-versus-host responses after intestinal transplantation. For these TCRs, the target antigens are not known. Clones were read by immunoSEQ multiplex PCR, and TCRdb kept only the in-frame ones, dropping some. The repertoire holds approximately 88,000 clones, less than 95% seen once, with over 0.15% in the top ten. This specimen was unstimulated CD4+ T cells sorted from spleen or lymph node cells, taken before transplant. The receptors derive from a human donor who was the organ donor for an intestinal transplant.

The chain uses TRBV27 and TRBJ1-5; D gene uncertain. CDR3 length equals 14 residues. The V and J ends lost 3 bases and 7 bases respectively, with 13 bases between them. Per the germline V gene, CDR1 is MNHEY and CDR2 is SMNVEV (reference sequence). The CDR3 reads CASSFSGVGQPQHF. The CDR3 region has the DNA TGTGCCAGCAGTTTTAGTGGGGTCGGACAGCCCCAGCATTTT.

V gene TRBV19 combines with J gene TRBJ2-7, with unresolved D. The V gene's germline CDR1 is LNHDA and CDR2 SQIVND (reference sequence). The CDR3 spans 12 residues. Trimming cost V 6 bases and J 2 bases, with 8 bases left between them. The CDR3 DNA follows: TGTGCCAGTAGCGCCGACACCTACGAGCAGTACTTC. This translates into CASSADTYEQYF.

The CDR3 DNA reads as TGTGCCAGCCTAGGGGTCCGGGACAGCTCCTACGAGCAGTACTTC. Its protein is CASLGVRDSSYEQYF. The V and J genes are TRBV27 and TRBJ2-7; the match to TRBD1 covers 7 bases. With 8 bases clipped from V and 0 bases from J, the junction kept 10 bases outside the gene matches. The CDR3 covers 15 residues. Looked up from germline, CDR1 is MNHEY and CDR2 is SMNVEV (reference sequence).